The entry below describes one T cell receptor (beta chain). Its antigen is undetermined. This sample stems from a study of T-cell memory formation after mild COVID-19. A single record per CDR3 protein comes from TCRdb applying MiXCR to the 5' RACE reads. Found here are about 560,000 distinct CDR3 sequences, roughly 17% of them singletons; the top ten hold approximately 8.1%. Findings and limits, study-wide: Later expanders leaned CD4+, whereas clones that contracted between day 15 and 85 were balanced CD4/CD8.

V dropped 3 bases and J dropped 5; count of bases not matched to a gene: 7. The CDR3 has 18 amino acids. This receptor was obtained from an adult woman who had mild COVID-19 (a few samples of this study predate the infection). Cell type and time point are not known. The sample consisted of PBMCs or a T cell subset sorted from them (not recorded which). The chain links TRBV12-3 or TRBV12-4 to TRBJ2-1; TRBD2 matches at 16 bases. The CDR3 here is CASSFGTSGGAGNNEQFF. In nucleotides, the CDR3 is TGTGCCAGCAGTTTTGGGACTAGCGGGGGGGCCGGCAACAATGAGCAGTTCTTC.